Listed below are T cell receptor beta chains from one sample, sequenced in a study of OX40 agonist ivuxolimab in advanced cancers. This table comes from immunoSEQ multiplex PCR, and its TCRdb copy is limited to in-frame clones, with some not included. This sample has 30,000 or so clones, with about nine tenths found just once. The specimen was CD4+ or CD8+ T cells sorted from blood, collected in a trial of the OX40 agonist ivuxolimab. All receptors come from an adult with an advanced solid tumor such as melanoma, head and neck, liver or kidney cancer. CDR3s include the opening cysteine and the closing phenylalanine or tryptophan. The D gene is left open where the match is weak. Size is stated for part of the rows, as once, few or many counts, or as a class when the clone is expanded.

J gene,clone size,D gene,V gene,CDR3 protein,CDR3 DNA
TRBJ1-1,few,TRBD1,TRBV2,CASSESGGISTEAFF,TGTGCCAGCAGTGAATCAGGGGGGATTAGCACTGAAGCTTTCTTT
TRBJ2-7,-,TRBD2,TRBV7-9,CASSLAAGGPHEQYF,TGTGCCAGCAGCTTAGCGGCGGGAGGGCCACACGAGCAGTACTTC
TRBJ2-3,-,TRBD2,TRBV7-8,CASSLESGRNLDADTQYF,TGTGCCAGCAGCTTAGAAAGCGGGAGGAACCTAGACGCAGATACGCAGTATTTT
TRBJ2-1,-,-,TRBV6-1,CASSEQALGSADEQFF,TGTGCCAGCAGTGAACAGGCCCTCGGGTCGGCGGATGAGCAGTTCTTC
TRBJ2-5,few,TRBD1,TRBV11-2,CASSTGQVQETQYF,TGTGCCAGCAGTACGGGACAGGTACAAGAGACCCAGTACTTC
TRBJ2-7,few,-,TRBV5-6,CASSGTLNSGEQYF,TGTGCCAGCAGCGGAACTTTGAATTCGGGGGAGCAGTACTTC
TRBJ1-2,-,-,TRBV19,CASSMYYAANYGYTF,TGTGCCAGTAGTATGTACTACGCAGCTAACTATGGCTACACCTTC
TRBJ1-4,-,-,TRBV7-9,CASSLGTEKLFF,TGTGCCAGCAGCTTGGGGACGGAAAAACTGTTTTTT
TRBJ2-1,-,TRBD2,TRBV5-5,CASSLQGTSGSINEQFF,TGTGCCAGCAGCCTTCAAGGGACTAGCGGGAGTATCAATGAGCAGTTCTTC
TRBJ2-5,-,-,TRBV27,CASSTRGAQETQYF,TGTGCCAGCAGCACCCGGGGGGCCCAAGAGACCCAGTACTTC
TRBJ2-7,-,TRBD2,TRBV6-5,CASKARLAGSYEQYF,TGTGCCAGCAAAGCCCGACTAGCGGGGTCCTACGAGCAGTACTTC
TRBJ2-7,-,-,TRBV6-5,CASSYSYFGASYEQYF,TGTGCCAGCAGTTACTCGTACTTCGGGGCCTCCTACGAGCAGTACTTC
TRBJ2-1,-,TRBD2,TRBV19,CASSIDRASGFPGNEQFF,TGTGCCAGTAGTATAGATCGGGCTAGCGGGTTTCCGGGGAATGAGCAGTTCTTC
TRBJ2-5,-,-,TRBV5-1,CASSLEGQGRETQYF,TGTGCCAGCAGCTTGGAGGGCCAAGGGCGGGAGACCCAGTACTTC
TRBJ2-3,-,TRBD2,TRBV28,CASSSGLAGPTDTQYF,TGTGCCAGCAGTTCGGGACTAGCGGGGCCCACAGATACGCAGTATTTT
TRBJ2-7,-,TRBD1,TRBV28,CASSLFAGGPYEQYF,TGTGCCAGCAGTTTATTCGCAGGGGGCCCCTACGAGCAGTACTTC
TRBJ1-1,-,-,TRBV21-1,CASSGARDGGSLEAFF,TGTGCCAGCAGCGGGGCCCGGGACGGAGGGTCTCTTGAAGCTTTCTTT
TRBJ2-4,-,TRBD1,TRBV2,CASSDVGQETFLAKNIQYF,TGTGCCAGCAGTGACGTGGGACAGGAAACTTTCTTAGCCAAAAACATTCAGTACTTC
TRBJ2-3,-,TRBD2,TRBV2,CASSPSGDRTDTQYF,TGTGCCAGCAGTCCTAGCGGGGACCGCACAGATACGCAGTATTTT
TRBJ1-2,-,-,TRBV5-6,CASSLEESAGRMYGYTF,TGTGCCAGCAGCTTGGAAGAGTCGGCAGGTCGGATGTATGGCTACACCTTC
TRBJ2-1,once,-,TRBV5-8,CASSHSIDEQFF,TGTGCCAGCAGCCACAGTATTGATGAGCAGTTCTTC
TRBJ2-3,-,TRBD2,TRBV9,CASSLRGLVVTDTQYF,TGTGCCAGCAGCCTACGGGGACTAGTTGTCACAGATACGCAGTATTTT
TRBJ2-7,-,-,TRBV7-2,CASSLVTGRNDEQYF,TGTGCCAGCAGCTTAGTGACAGGGAGGAACGACGAGCAGTACTTC
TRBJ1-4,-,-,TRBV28,CASSRGWGTNEKLFF,TGTGCCAGCAGTAGAGGATGGGGTACTAATGAAAAACTGTTTTTT
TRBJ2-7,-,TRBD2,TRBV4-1,CASSQILAGGRYEQYF,TGCGCCAGCAGCCAGATACTAGCGGGGGGGCGTTACGAGCAGTACTTC
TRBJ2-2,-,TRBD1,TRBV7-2,CASSFGDRIITGELFF,TGTGCCAGCAGCTTCGGGGACAGGATTATCACCGGGGAGCTGTTTTTT
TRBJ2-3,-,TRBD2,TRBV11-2,CASSLVGTSGSTDTQYF,TGTGCCAGCAGCTTAGTTGGGACTAGCGGAAGCACAGATACGCAGTATTTT
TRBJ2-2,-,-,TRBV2,CASSPTRGTGELFF,TGTGCCAGCAGCCCCACGAGGGGCACCGGGGAGCTGTTTTTT
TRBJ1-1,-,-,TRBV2,CASSPWASGVYTEAFF,TGTGCCAGCAGTCCCTGGGCCTCAGGGGTATATACTGAAGCTTTCTTT
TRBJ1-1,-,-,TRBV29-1,CSGTESEAFF,TGCAGCGGAACGGAGAGTGAAGCTTTCTTT
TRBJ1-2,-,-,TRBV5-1,CASSYNREDYGYTF,TGCGCCAGCAGCTACAACAGGGAGGACTATGGCTACACCTTC
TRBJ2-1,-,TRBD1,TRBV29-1,CSVDEGQGLVNEQFF,TGCAGCGTTGATGAGGGACAGGGGTTGGTAAATGAGCAGTTCTTC
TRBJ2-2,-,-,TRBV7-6,CASSLFDLGTGELFF,TGTGCCAGCAGCTTATTCGACCTGGGGACCGGGGAGCTGTTTTTT
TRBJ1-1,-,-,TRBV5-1,CASSLNGQMNTEAFF,TGCGCCAGCAGCTTGAATGGACAGATGAACACTGAAGCTTTCTTT
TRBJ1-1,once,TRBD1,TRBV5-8,CASSLVNRGRTEAFF,TGTGCCAGCAGCTTGGTTAACAGGGGGAGGACTGAAGCTTTCTTT
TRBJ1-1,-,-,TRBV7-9,CASRQMNTEAFF,TGTGCCAGCAGACAGATGAACACTGAAGCTTTCTTT
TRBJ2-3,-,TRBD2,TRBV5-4,CASSFFGGGDTQYF,TGTGCCAGCAGCTTTTTTGGCGGGGGGGATACGCAGTATTTT
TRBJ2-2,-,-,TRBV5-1,CASRRNARQANTGELFF,TGCGCCAGCAGACGGAATGCTAGGCAGGCGAACACCGGGGAGCTGTTTTTT
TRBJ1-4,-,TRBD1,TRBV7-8,CASSSTPTGADRSNEKLFF,TGTGCCAGCAGCTCTACGCCAACAGGGGCGGATAGATCCAATGAAAAACTGTTTTTT
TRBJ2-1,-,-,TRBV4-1,CASSQDRGDEQFF,TGCGCCAGCAGCCAAGATCGCGGGGATGAGCAGTTCTTC
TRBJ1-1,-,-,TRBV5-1,CASSLRLGGNTEAFF,TGCGCCAGCAGCTTGAGGCTAGGGGGGAACACTGAAGCTTTCTTT
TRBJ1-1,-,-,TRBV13,CASSFDRNTEAFF,TGTGCCAGCAGCTTTGACAGAAACACTGAAGCTTTCTTT
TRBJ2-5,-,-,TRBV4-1,CASSQVRTGREETQYF,TGCGCCAGCAGCCAAGTCCGGACAGGGAGGGAAGAGACCCAGTACTTC
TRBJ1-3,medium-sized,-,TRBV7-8,CASSADSGNTIYF,TGTGCCAGCAGCGCTGACTCTGGAAACACCATATATTTT
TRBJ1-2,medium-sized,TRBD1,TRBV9,CASSAGQGVGGYTF,TGTGCCAGCAGCGCGGGACAGGGGGTGGGTGGCTACACCTTC
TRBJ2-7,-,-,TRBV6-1,CASSEFLHSTGSSGYEQYF,TGTGCCAGCAGTGAATTCTTACATTCAACAGGGAGTAGCGGCTACGAGCAGTACTTC
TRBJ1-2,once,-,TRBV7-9,CASSLVAGSNYGYTF,TGTGCCAGCAGCCTGGTCGCGGGGTCTAACTATGGCTACACCTTC
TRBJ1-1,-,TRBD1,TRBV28,CASTTGIYTEAFF,TGTGCCAGCACGACAGGGATTTATACTGAAGCTTTCTTT
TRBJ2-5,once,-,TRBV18,CASSPNEGGRETQYF,TGTGCCAGCTCACCGAATGAAGGGGGAAGAGAGACCCAGTACTTC
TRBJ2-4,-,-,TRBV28,CASSSPRLPTDIQYF,TGTGCCAGCAGTTCCCCTCGACTCCCTACGGACATTCAGTACTTC
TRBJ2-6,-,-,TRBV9,CASSSSGANVLTF,TGTGCCAGCAGCTCCTCTGGGGCCAACGTCCTGACTTTC
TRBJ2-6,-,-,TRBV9,CASTAHAGGANVLTF,TGTGCCAGCACAGCCCATGCAGGGGGGGCCAACGTCCTGACTTTC
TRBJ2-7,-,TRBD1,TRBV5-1,CASSWTGGREQYF,TGCGCCAGCAGCTGGACAGGGGGGAGGGAGCAGTACTTC
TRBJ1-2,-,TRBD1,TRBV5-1,CASSPDGTGAYGYTF,TGCGCCAGCAGCCCAGATGGGACAGGGGCCTATGGCTACACCTTC
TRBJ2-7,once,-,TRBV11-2,CASSLVPREQYF,TGTGCCAGCAGCTTAGTACCTAGGGAGCAGTACTTC